Following are 6 T cell receptor beta chains from one sample sequenced in a study of T cell responses to AZD1222 COVID-19 vaccine. The table came from immunoSEQ multiplex PCR; TCRdb's copy has only in-frame clones and leaves some out. The sample yields over 100,000 clones, around nine tenths seen once. The sample consisted of peripheral blood, taken on day 0 of AZD1222 vaccination. Every receptor here comes from an adult in good health.

J is TRBJ2-5 and V is TRBV7-3; 7 bases are shared with TRBD2. The V segment lost 2 bases and the J segment 2 bases; nucleotides outside the gene matches: 5. There are 15 residues in the CDR3. The V gene's germline CDR1 is SGHTA and CDR2 FQGTGA. The CDR3 reads CASSLVAGVQETQYF. DNA of the CDR3: TGTGCCAGCAGCTTAGTGGCGGGGGTTCAAGAGACCCAGTACTTC.

This chain connects TRBV5-4 to TRBJ1-4; D perhaps matches TRBD1 (5 bases). CDR1 SGHNT and CDR2 YYREEE come from the germline V gene (reference sequence). V dropped 4 bases and J dropped 4 bases, with 14 bases sitting between them. The CDR3 is 15 residues long. In DNA, the CDR3 is TGTGCCAGCAGCCAGAAAGACAGAAATAATGAAAAACTGTTTTTT. The encoded protein is CASSQKDRNNEKLFF.

The chain is built from TRBV13 and TRBJ2-1, with 7 bases fitting TRBD2. Germline V gives CDR1 PRHDT, CDR2 FYEKMQ (reference sequence). V lost 6 bases, J lost 3 bases, and 8 bases stayed unmatched. The CDR3 is made up of 15 amino acids. This chain's CDR3 is CASSFFGLGYNEQFF. The CDR3 nucleotides are TGTGCCAGCAGTTTTTTCGGACTAGGCTACAATGAGCAGTTCTTC.

The chain couples TRBV10-3 to TRBJ1-4, with D possibly being TRBD1 (5 bases). The germline V and J ends were trimmed by 5 bases and 3 bases, with 19 bases remaining between them. CDR1 and CDR2 (germline): ENHRY, SYGVKD. The CDR3 has 17 amino acids. Here the CDR3 reads CAISPRQLGPSNEKLFF. CDR3 nucleotides: TGTGCCATCAGTCCCCGGCAGTTGGGGCCCTCTAATGAAAAACTGTTTTTT.

The chain recombines TRBV5-1 with TRBJ2-1, with D tentatively TRBD2 (6 bases). The germline V and J ends were trimmed by 2 bases and 7 bases, with 10 bases remaining between them. The CDR3 totals 13 residues. CDR1 SGHRS and CDR2 YFSETQ come from the germline V gene. CDR3 nucleotides: TGCGCCAGCAGCTTTACTAGCTGGAATGAGCAGTTCTTC. This gives the protein CASSFTSWNEQFF.

This chain links TRBV3-1 (or the pseudogene TRBV3-2) with TRBJ1-4; TRBD1 might be the D (6 bases). V was clipped by 4 bases and J by 13 bases, with 22 bases between them. CDR1 is LGHDT, CDR2 YNNKEL, per germline (reference sequence). The CDR3 has 15 amino acids. CDR3 in DNA: TGTGCCAGCAGCCCTAACCCCGGACAGCGGGCGGGACTGTTTTTT. It specifies CASSPNPGQRAGLFF.